A selection of T cell receptor beta chains follows, all from one sample in a study of post-analysis software for immune sequencing data. TCRdb reprocessed the PCR reads with MiXCR, giving one entry per CDR3 protein. The data show about 770,000 distinct CDR3 sequences, 35% to 55% seen once. The sequenced sample was blood. These receptors all come from a girl aged 5-17 years with multiple sclerosis. CDR3s include the opening cysteine and the closing phenylalanine or tryptophan. Fields, in order: J gene, clone size, V gene, D gene, CDR3 protein, CDR3 DNA. The D gene is left open where the match is weak. The size of a clone is reported for some rows only, either as once, few or many, or as a class for expanded clones.

J gene: TRBJ2-3; clone size: .; V gene: TRBV7-2; D gene: TRBD2; CDR3 protein: CPSSLGLASTDTQYF; CDR3 DNA: TGTCCCAGCAGCTTAGGACTAGCGAGTACAGATACGCAGTATTTT
J gene: TRBJ2-3; clone size: .; V gene: TRBV12-3/TRBV12-4; D gene: TRBD2; CDR3 protein: CASRWGLAGYTDTQYF; CDR3 DNA: TGTGCCAGCCGGTGGGGACTAGCGGGGTACACAGATACGCAGTATTTT
J gene: TRBJ2-7; clone size: .; V gene: TRBV7-2; D gene: TRBD2; CDR3 protein: CASGAGGPTYEQYF; CDR3 DNA: TGTGCTTCGGGGGCGGGAGGTCCCACCTACGAGCAGTACTTC
J gene: TRBJ1-1; clone size: .; V gene: TRBV11-1; D gene: TRBD1; CDR3 protein: CASSSGQGPNTEAFF; CDR3 DNA: TGTGCCAGCAGCTCCGGACAGGGGCCGAACACTGAAGCTTTCTTT
J gene: TRBJ2-7; clone size: many; V gene: TRBV7-2; D gene: TRBD2; CDR3 protein: CASSLPTSGQSPAEQYF; CDR3 DNA: TGTGCCAGCAGCCTCCCGACTAGCGGCCAATCCCCTGCCGAGCAGTACTTC
J gene: TRBJ2-3; clone size: few; V gene: TRBV28; D gene: .; CDR3 protein: CASSSPTSTDTQYF; CDR3 DNA: TGTGCCAGCAGTTCCCCGACCAGCACAGATACGCAGTATTTT
J gene: TRBJ1-1; clone size: .; V gene: TRBV28; D gene: .; CDR3 protein: CASSSPGREKVEAFF; CDR3 DNA: TGTGCCAGCAGCTCCCCGGGCAGGGAAAAGGTTGAAGCTTTCTTT
J gene: TRBJ2-1; clone size: .; V gene: TRBV10-3; D gene: .; CDR3 protein: CAISLGGSYNEQFF; CDR3 DNA: TGCGCCATCAGCTTGGGCGGGTCTTACAATGAGCAGTTCTTC
J gene: TRBJ1-5; clone size: many; V gene: TRBV5-5; D gene: TRBD1; CDR3 protein: CASSLTGGQPQHF; CDR3 DNA: TGTGCCAGCAGCCTGACAGGGGGTCAGCCCCAGCATTTT
J gene: TRBJ1-1; clone size: few; V gene: TRBV29-1; D gene: .; CDR3 protein: CSVGLGVPTEAFF; CDR3 DNA: TGCAGCGTTGGATTGGGGGTTCCGACTGAAGCTTTCTTT
J gene: TRBJ2-1; clone size: .; V gene: TRBV4-1; D gene: .; CDR3 protein: CASSQEPTSYNEQFF; CDR3 DNA: TGCGCCAGCAGCCAAGAACCCACATCCTACAATGAGCAGTTCTTC
J gene: TRBJ2-7; clone size: few; V gene: TRBV20-1; D gene: .; CDR3 protein: CSASNPRTDHEQYF; CDR3 DNA: TGCAGTGCTAGTAATCCGCGGACGGACCACGAGCAGTACTTC
J gene: TRBJ1-2; clone size: .; V gene: TRBV7-2; D gene: .; CDR3 protein: CASSPQGVHDGYTF; CDR3 DNA: TGTGCCAGCAGTCCCCAGGGAGTCCATGATGGCTACACCTTC
J gene: TRBJ1-1; clone size: .; V gene: TRBV7-8; D gene: .; CDR3 protein: CASSLGGGTLNTEAFF; CDR3 DNA: TGTGCCAGCAGCTTGGGGGGGGGGACTTTGAACACTGAAGCTTTCTTT
J gene: TRBJ2-1; clone size: once; V gene: TRBV29-1; D gene: .; CDR3 protein: CSVGVGPYNEQFF; CDR3 DNA: TGCAGCGTTGGGGTGGGACCGTACAATGAGCAGTTCTTC
J gene: TRBJ1-4; clone size: few; V gene: TRBV7-9; D gene: .; CDR3 protein: CASSLADRGGKLFF; CDR3 DNA: TGTGCCAGCAGCTTGGCGGACAGAGGGGGAAAACTGTTTTTT
J gene: TRBJ1-2; clone size: once; V gene: TRBV20-1; D gene: .; CDR3 protein: CSASGESANYGYTF; CDR3 DNA: TGCAGTGCTAGCGGAGAGTCGGCGAACTATGGCTACACCTTC
J gene: TRBJ1-2; clone size: .; V gene: TRBV7-2; D gene: TRBD1; CDR3 protein: CASSFGQGPGYTF; CDR3 DNA: TGTGCCAGCAGCTTCGGACAGGGGCCTGGCTACACCTTC
J gene: TRBJ2-7; clone size: .; V gene: TRBV12-3/TRBV12-4; D gene: .; CDR3 protein: CASSFSGGPGLLSYEQYF; CDR3 DNA: TGTGCCAGCAGTTTTAGCGGCGGGCCGGGACTTCTCTCCTACGAGCAGTACTTC
J gene: TRBJ2-1; clone size: few; V gene: TRBV6-5; D gene: .; CDR3 protein: CARPGPPDVNEQFF; CDR3 DNA: TGTGCCAGACCGGGACCCCCGGACGTTAATGAGCAGTTCTTC
J gene: TRBJ1-4; clone size: .; V gene: TRBV15; D gene: .; CDR3 protein: CATRTVGDNEKLFF; CDR3 DNA: TGTGCCACCAGAACCGTAGGCGATAATGAAAAACTGTTTTTT
J gene: TRBJ2-3; clone size: few; V gene: TRBV7-3; D gene: .; CDR3 protein: CASSSQGRARGDTQYF; CDR3 DNA: TGTGCCAGCAGCTCCCAGGGTCGCGCGAGAGGAGATACGCAGTATTTT
J gene: TRBJ2-4; clone size: few; V gene: TRBV12-3/TRBV12-4; D gene: .; CDR3 protein: CASSLGSSLAKNIQYF; CDR3 DNA: TGTGCCAGCAGTTTGGGCTCCTCACTAGCCAAAAACATTCAGTACTTC